The sequence of this T cell receptor (beta chain) was determined in a study of technical replicates of blood from a few donors. TCRdb's copy holds only in-frame clones and misses some; the assay was immunoSEQ multiplex PCR. The data contain 74,000 or so clones, about 93% of them singletons. The CDR3 runs to 14 residues. Germline V gives CDR1 MDHEN, CDR2 SYDVKM. Trimming took 6 bases from V and 7 from J; bases not matched to a gene: 10. The receptor's source is a human donor in good health. V is TRBV28 and J is TRBJ2-7, with 9 bases aligning to TRBD2. The sample consisted of T cells isolated from PBMCs. The CDR3 DNA reads as TGTGCCAGCAGCCCGAATCTAGCGGGAAGGGAGCAGTACTTC. It is translated as CASSPNLAGREQYF.